The present T cell receptor beta chain was sequenced within a study of blood T cell repertoires in COVID-19. Across the whole study: The analysed material was cDNA or gDNA that came from T cells, B-cell-depleted T cells, or PBMCs.

Recovery meant two consecutive negative NP/OP PCR tests, professional clearance, or resolved symptoms. The method was immunoSEQ multiplex PCR; TCRdb's version includes in-frame clones alone and lacks a portion of them. The sample contains about 480,000 clones, 85% to 90% of which appear only once. The CDR3 covers 17 residues. V gave up 1 base and J gave up 6 bases; unmatched junction bases: 11. Germline V CDR1 and CDR2: LGHDT, YNNKEL (reference sequence). This clonotype originated in a woman between 40 and 50 years old who had recovered from COVID-19. V gene TRBV3-1 (or the pseudogene TRBV3-2) combines with J gene TRBJ2-2; 7 nucleotides match TRBD2. Sequenced material: PBMCs or T cells enriched from blood (not recorded which). The CDR3 DNA reads TGTGCCAGCAGCCAAGCCTGGGAGGGCCCCGGGTCCGGGGAGCTGTTTTTT. Residues: CASSQAWEGPGSGELFF.